These 16 T cell receptor beta chains originate from one sample sequenced in a study of monozygotic twins with cystic fibrosis. Generated by immunoSEQ multiplex PCR, the TCRdb table keeps only in-frame clones and is missing some. The sample holds 12,000 to 15,000 clones, nearly 99% seen once. Specimen: blood. The receptors come from a girl aged 2-15 years with cystic fibrosis.

This clone was picked up one time. The rearrangement links TRBV6-4 to TRBJ2-1, with 13 bases that match TRBD2. This CDR3 contains 15 residues. The germline CDR1 and CDR2 sequences are MRHNA and SNTAGT. V was pared by 5 bases and J by 7 bases, with 5 bases of the junction left unmatched. The CDR3 spells CASSPTSGRYNEQFF. For the CDR3, the DNA is TGTGCCAGCAGTCCGACTAGCGGGAGGTATAATGAGCAGTTCTTC.

The V gene is TRBV19, the J gene TRBJ2-3; 16 bases are shared with TRBD2. There are 17 residues in the CDR3. Germline CDR1 is LNHDA and CDR2 is SQIVND (reference sequence). With V trimmed by 6 bases and J by 6 bases, 9 bases remained unmatched. The DNA for the CDR3 is TGTGCCAGTAGCACGTACGGGACTAGCGGGAGGGTGGATACGCAGTATTTT. Translating it yields CASSTYGTSGRVDTQYF.

This sequence joins TRBV4-1 and TRBJ1-2; 10 bases fit TRBD1. Losses at the gene ends were 4 bases for V and 0 bases for J; bases not matched to a gene: 5. CDR3 size: 16 residues. Germline V gives CDR1 MGHRA, CDR2 YSYEKL. CDR3 nucleotide sequence: TGCGCCAGCAGCCGACCGGGACAGGGGTCTAACTATGGCTACACCTTC. It encodes CASSRPGQGSNYGYTF.

The chain has TRBV4-2 and TRBJ1-1; 9 positions match TRBD1. The length of the CDR3 is 15 residues. Germline V lookup: CDR1 LGHNA, CDR2 YNFKEQ. J gave up 4 bases and V 1 base, and 4 bases lay outside the gene matches. The CDR3 region is CASSQVDRGGTEAFF. CDR3 sequence (DNA): TGTGCCAGCAGCCAAGTGGACAGGGGTGGCACTGAAGCTTTCTTT.

This chain connects TRBV10-3 to TRBJ1-2; D remains unclear. CDR1 is ENHRY, CDR2 SYGVKD, per germline. This CDR3 is 15 amino acids long. Trimming took off 3 bases at V and 0 bases at J, with 11 bases between the two ends. CDR3 DNA: TGTGCCATCAGTGACCCGGGGAGTACTAACTATGGCTACACCTTC. It translates to CAISDPGSTNYGYTF.

The V and J genes are TRBV6-5 and TRBJ1-1, with no clear D. The CDR3 has 13 amino acids. V was clipped by 0 bases and J by 3 bases, with 5 bases between them. The germline gives CDR1 MNHEY, CDR2 SVGAGI. CDR3 loop: CASSYSKYTEAFF. In nucleotides, the CDR3 is TGTGCCAGCAGTTACTCAAAGTACACTGAAGCTTTCTTT.

V gene TRBV4-3 combines with J gene TRBJ2-3, with 10 bases fitting TRBD2. The V segment lost 0 bases and the J segment 2 bases; nucleotides outside the gene matches: 2. This CDR3 is built from 16 residues. CDR1 is LGHNA and CDR2 is YSLEER in the germline V gene. The CDR3 sequence: CASSQDLAGATDTQYF. The CDR3 coding sequence is TGCGCCAGCAGCCAAGATCTAGCGGGAGCCACAGATACGCAGTATTTT.

V is TRBV5-1 and J is TRBJ1-1; D might be TRBD1 (5 bases). Trimming shortened V by 3 bases and J by 4 bases, and 13 bases separated the two germline ends. Germline V CDR1 and CDR2: SGHRS, YFSETQ. This CDR3 comprises 14 residues. This chain's CDR3 is CASSYGTRGTEAFF. CDR3 DNA: TGCGCCAGCAGCTACGGGACCCGGGGCACTGAAGCTTTCTTT.

The rearrangement links TRBV27 to TRBJ2-5, with 8 bases aligning to TRBD1. Germline CDR1 is MNHEY and CDR2 is SMNVEV (reference sequence). V trimming: 6 bases; J trimming: 5 bases; junction bases outside the gene matches: 5. The CDR3 loop spans 13 amino acids. In nucleotides, the CDR3 is TGTGCCAGCAGCCCCAGGGGGCGGGAGACCCAGTACTTC. Its translation: CASSPRGRETQYF.

The chain couples TRBV29-1 to TRBJ1-1, with 10 bases identical to TRBD1. The CDR3 extends over 15 amino acids. Germline assignment: CDR1 SQVTM and CDR2 ANQGSEA. V lost 6 bases and J lost 3; bases outside the gene matches: 10. In DNA, the CDR3 is TGCAGCGTCCCCGACAGGGGGCGAGTGGACACTGAAGCTTTCTTT. Translation: CSVPDRGRVDTEAFF.

The rearrangement links TRBV6-6 to TRBJ2-7; the D gene is possibly TRBD1 (5 bases). CDR1 is MNHNY and CDR2 is SVGAGI in the germline V gene (reference sequence). Trimming took 5 bases from V and 0 from J, leaving 8 bases between them. There are 13 residues in the CDR3. The CDR3 bases are TGTGCCAGCAGTATCGACAGCTCCTACGAGCAGTACTTC. This encodes CASSIDSSYEQYF.

V is TRBV4-3 and J is TRBJ2-1; D is uncertain. This CDR3 comprises 13 residues. Germline lookup yields CDR1 LGHNA and CDR2 YSLEER. Trimming removed 4 bases from V and 6 bases from J, with 10 bases in between. CDR3 amino acids: CASSPPGRNEQFF. CDR3 in DNA: TGCGCCAGCAGCCCCCCCGGCCGCAATGAGCAGTTCTTC.

The J gene is TRBJ1-1, the V gene TRBV6-5; the D gene is possibly TRBD1 (5 bases). Germline values: CDR1 MNHEY, CDR2 SVGAGI. The CDR3 runs 13 residues. Trimming shortened V by 9 bases and J by 1 base, and 12 bases separated the two germline ends. The CDR3 sequence: CASRTGTNTEAFF. CDR3 DNA sequence: TGTGCCAGTAGAACGGGGACGAACACTGAAGCTTTCTTT.

This chain connects TRBV11-2 to TRBJ2-1; 13 nucleotides align to TRBD2. The CDR3 is 14 residues long. Germline CDR1 is SGHAT and CDR2 is FQNNGV. Germline trimming cut 5 bases from V and 10 bases from J; bases unmatched to any gene: 5. The CDR3 nucleotides are TGTGCCAGCAGCGGGACTAGCGGGATGGGGGAGCAGTTCTTC. This sequence encodes CASSGTSGMGEQFF.

CDR3 nucleotide sequence: TGTGCCAGCAGCTTAGAGACCCTAGCGGGAGCATTTAATGAGCAGTTCTTC. Its protein product is CASSLETLAGAFNEQFF. This chain links TRBV11-1 with TRBJ2-1; 10 bases are a match to TRBD2. The germline CDR1 and CDR2 sequences are SGHAT and FQDESV (reference sequence). The V segment lost 1 base and the J segment 7 bases; nucleotides outside the gene matches: 10. This CDR3 region has 17 residues.

This sequence joins TRBV5-3 and TRBJ1-5; TRBD1 might be the D (6 bases). TRBV5-3 is classed as an ORF, of uncertain function. This CDR3 is 16 amino acids long. V lost 4 bases and J 5 bases, leaving 19 bases between the germline ends. The CDR3 sequence is CARSPIDHRADQPQHF. The CDR3 bases are TGTGCCAGAAGCCCAATCGATCACAGGGCTGATCAGCCCCAGCATTTT.